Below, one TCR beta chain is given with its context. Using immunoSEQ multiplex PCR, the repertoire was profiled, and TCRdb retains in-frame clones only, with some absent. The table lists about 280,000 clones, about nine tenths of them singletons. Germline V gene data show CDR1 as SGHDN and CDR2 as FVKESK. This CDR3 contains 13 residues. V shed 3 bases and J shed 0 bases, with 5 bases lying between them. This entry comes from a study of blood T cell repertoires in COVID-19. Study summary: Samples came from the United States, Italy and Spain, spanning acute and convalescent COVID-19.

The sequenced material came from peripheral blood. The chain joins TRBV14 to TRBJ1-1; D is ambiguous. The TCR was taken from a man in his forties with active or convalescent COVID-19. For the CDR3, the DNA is TGTGCCAGCAGCCAGGAGTTGAACACTGAAGCTTTCTTT. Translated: CASSQELNTEAFF.